The T cell receptor (beta chain) under discussion was sequenced for a study of T-cell reconstitution after alpha-beta-depleted transplantation in children. General study results and limits: Among T cells one year after transplant, newly produced cells accounted for most counts and diversity.

This clonotype was seen many times. The antigen is undetermined. Germline loops: CDR1 ENHRY, CDR2 SYGVKD. The germline V and J ends were trimmed by 8 bases and 0 bases, with 14 bases remaining between them. CDR3 length: 15 residues. Unique molecular identifiers were incorporated when the TCRbeta library was constructed. TCRdb re-called the PCR reads through MiXCR, storing one row per CDR3 protein. The sample has 500,000 to 650,000 distinct CDR3 sequences; about an eighth are singletons. This sequence originates from a female patient aged 2-15 years who had a stem cell transplant for aplastic anemia, so the T cells may come from the graft donor. This chain links TRBV10-3 with TRBJ1-3; TRBD1 might be the D (5 bases). Here the sequenced sample was PBMCs, mostly from graft donor cells, taken 180 days after TCRalphabeta/CD19-depleted stem cell transplant. CDR3 amino acids: CAIRGIGSSGNTIYF. In DNA, the CDR3 is TGTGCCATCCGGGGGATAGGGTCCTCTGGAAACACCATATATTTT.